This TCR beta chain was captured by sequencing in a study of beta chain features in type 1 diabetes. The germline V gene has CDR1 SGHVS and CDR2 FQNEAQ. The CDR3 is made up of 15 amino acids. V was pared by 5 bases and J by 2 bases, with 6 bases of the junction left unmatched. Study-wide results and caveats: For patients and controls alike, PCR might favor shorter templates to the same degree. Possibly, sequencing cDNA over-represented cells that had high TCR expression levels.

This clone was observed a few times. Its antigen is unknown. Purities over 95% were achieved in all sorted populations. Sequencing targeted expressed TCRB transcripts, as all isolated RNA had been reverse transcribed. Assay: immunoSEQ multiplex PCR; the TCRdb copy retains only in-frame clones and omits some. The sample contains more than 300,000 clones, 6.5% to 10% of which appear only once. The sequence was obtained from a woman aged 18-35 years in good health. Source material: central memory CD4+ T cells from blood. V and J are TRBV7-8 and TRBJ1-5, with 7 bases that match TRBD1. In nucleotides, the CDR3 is TGTGCCAGCAGCATGGACAGGTTGGGCAATCAGCCCCAGCATTTT. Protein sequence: CASSMDRLGNQPQHF.